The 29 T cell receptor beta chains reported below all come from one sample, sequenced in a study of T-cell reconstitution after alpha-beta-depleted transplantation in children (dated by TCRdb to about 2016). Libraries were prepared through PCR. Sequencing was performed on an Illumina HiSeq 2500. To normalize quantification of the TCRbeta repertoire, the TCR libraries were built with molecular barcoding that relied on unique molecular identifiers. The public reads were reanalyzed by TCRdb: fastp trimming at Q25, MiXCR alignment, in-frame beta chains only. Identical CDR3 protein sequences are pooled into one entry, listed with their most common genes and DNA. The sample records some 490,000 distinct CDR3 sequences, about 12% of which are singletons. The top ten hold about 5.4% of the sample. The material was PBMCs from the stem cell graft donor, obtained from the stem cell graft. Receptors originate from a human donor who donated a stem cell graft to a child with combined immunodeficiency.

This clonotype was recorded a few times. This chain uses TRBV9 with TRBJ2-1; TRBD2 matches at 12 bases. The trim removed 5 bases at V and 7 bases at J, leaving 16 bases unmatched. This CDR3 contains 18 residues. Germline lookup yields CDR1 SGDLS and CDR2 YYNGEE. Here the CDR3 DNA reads TGTGCCAGCAGTCCCCAGGGGGAAAGACTAGCGGGAGTTAATGAGCAGTTCTTC. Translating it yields CASSPQGERLAGVNEQFF.

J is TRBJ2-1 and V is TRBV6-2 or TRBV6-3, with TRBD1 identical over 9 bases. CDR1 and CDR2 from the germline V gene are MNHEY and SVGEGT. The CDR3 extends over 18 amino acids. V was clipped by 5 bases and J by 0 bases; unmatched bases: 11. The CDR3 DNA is TGTGCCAGCAGTCATCCCACCGGGACAGGGAGCTCCTACAATGAGCAGTTCTTC. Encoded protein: CASSHPTGTGSSYNEQFF.

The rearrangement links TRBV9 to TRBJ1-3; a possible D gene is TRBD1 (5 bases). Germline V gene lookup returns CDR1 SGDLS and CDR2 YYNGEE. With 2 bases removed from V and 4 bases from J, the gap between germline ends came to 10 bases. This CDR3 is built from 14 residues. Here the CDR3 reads CASSVGTAGNTIYF. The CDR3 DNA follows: TGTGCCAGCAGCGTCGGGACTGCAGGAAACACCATATATTTT. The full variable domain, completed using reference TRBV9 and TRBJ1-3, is DSGVTQTPKHLITATGQRVTLRCSPRSGDLSVYWYQQSLDQGLQFLIQYYNGEERAKGNILERFSAQQFPDLHSELNLSSLELGDSALYFCASSVGTAGNTIYFGEGSWLTVV.

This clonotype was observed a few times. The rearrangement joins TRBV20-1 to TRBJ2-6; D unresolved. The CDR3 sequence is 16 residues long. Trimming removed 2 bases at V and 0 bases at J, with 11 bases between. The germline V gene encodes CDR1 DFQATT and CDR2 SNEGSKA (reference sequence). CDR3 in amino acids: CSARSRMSSGANVLTF. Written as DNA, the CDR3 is TGCAGTGCTAGATCACGGATGAGCTCTGGGGCCAACGTCCTGACTTTC.

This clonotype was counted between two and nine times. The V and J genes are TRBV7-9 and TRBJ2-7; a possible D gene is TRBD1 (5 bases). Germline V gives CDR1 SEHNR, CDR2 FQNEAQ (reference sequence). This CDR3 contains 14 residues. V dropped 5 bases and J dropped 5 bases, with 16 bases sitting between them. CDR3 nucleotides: TGTGCCAGCAGCAAGACAGAAAATTTGGACGAGCAGTACTTC. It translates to CASSKTENLDEQYF.

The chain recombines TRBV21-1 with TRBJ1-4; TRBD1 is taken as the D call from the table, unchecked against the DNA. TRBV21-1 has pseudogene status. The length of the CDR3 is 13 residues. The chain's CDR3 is CASPPGLCEKLFF. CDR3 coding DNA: TGTGCCAGCCCCCCAGGGCTTTGTGAAAAACTGTTTTTT.

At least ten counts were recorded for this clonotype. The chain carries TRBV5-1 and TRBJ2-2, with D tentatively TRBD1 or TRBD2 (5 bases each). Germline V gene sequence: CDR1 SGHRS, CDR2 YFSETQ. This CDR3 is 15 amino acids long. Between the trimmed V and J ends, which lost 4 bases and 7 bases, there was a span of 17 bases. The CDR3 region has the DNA TGCGCCAGCAGCCTTGGACCGGGGCAGGTCGGGGAGCTGTTTTTT. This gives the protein CASSLGPGQVGELFF. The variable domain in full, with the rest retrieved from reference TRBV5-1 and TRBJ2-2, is KAGVTQTPRYLIKTRGQQVTLSCSPISGHRSVSWYQQTPGQGLQFLFEYFSETQRNKGNFPGRFSGRQFSNSRSEMNVSTLELGDSALYLCASSLGPGQVGELFFGEGSRLTVL.

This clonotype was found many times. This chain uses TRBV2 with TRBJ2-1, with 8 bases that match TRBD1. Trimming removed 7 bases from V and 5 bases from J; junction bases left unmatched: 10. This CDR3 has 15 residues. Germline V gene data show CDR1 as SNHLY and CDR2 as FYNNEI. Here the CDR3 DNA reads TGTGCCAGCATTTCACAGGGGGTCATCGACAATGAGCAGTTCTTC. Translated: CASISQGVIDNEQFF.

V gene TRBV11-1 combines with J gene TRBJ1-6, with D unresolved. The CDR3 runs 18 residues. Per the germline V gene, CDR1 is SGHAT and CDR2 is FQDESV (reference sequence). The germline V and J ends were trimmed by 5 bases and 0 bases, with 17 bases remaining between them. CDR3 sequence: CASSGLVKGSSYNSPLHF. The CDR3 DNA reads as TGTGCCAGCAGCGGTTTGGTGAAGGGCAGCTCCTATAATTCACCCCTCCACTTT.

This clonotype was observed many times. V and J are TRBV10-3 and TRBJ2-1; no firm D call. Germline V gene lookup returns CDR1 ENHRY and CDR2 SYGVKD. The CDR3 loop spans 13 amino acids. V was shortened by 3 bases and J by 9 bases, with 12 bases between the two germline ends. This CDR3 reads CAISDRPHLEQFF. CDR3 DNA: TGTGCCATCAGTGATCGCCCACACCTTGAGCAGTTCTTC.

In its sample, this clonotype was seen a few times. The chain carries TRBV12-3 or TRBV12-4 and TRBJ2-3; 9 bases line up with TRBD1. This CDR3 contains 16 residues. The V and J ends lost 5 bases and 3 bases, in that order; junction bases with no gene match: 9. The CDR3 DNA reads TGTGCCAGCAGTACCGCGGGACAGGGCGGAACAGATACGCAGTATTTT. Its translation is CASSTAGQGGTDTQYF.

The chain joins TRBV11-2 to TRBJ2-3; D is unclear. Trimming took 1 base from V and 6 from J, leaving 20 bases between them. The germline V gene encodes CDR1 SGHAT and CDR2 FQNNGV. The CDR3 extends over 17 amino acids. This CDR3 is CASSLVGNIRVSDTQYF. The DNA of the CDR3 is TGTGCCAGCAGCTTAGTGGGGAATATAAGGGTATCTGATACGCAGTATTTT.

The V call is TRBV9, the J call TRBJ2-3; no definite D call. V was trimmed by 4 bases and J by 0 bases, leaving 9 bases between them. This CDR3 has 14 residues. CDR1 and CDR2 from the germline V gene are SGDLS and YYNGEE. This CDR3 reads CASSKLTSTDTQYF. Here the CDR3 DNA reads TGTGCCAGCAGCAAATTAACTAGCACAGATACGCAGTATTTT.

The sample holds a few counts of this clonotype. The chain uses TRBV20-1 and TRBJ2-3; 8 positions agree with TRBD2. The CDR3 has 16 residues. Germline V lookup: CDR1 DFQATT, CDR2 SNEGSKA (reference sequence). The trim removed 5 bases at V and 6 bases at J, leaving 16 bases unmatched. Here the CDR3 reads CSASRDSGDPRDTQYF. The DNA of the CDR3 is TGCAGTGCTTCACGCGATAGCGGGGACCCACGGGATACGCAGTATTTT.

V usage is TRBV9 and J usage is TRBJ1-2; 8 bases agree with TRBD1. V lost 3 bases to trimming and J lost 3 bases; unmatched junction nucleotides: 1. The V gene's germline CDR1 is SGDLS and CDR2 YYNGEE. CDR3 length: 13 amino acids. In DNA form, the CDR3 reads TGTGCCAGCAGCGCGACAGGGGACTATGGCTACACCTTC. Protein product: CASSATGDYGYTF.

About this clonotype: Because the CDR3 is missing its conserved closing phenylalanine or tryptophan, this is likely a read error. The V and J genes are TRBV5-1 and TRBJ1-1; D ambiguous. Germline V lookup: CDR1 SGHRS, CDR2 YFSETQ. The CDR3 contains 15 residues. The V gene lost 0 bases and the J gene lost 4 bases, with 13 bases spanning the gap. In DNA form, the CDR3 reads TGCGCCAGCAGCTTGGCCCGGCAGTTGGGCACTGAAGCTTTCTAT. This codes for CASSLARQLGTEAFY.

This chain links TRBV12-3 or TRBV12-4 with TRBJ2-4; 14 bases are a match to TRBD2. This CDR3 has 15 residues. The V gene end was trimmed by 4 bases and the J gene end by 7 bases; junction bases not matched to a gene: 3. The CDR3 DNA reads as TGTGCCAGCAGTTGGGGACTAGCGGGAGAGAACATTCAGTACTTC. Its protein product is CASSWGLAGENIQYF.

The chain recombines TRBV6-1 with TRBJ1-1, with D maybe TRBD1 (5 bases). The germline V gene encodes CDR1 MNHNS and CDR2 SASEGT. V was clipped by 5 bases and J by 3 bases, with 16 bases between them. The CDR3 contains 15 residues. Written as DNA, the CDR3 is TGTGCCAGCAGTCCGCGGGGTCGGGGGGACACTGAAGCTTTCTTT. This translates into CASSPRGRGDTEAFF.

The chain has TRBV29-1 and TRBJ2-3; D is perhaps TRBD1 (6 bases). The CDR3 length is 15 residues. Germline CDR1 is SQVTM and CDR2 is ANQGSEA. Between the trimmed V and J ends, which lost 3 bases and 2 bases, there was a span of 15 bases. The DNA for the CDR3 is TGCAGCGTTGACACAGGGTTTTCGTCCACAGATACGCAGTATTTT. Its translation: CSVDTGFSSTDTQYF.

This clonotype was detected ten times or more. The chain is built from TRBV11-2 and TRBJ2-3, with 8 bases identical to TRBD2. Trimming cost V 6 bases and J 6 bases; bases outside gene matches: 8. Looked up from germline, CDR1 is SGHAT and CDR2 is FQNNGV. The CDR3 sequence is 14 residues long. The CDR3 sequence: CASRISGDLDTQYF. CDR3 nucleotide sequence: TGTGCCAGCAGAATTAGCGGGGATCTTGATACGCAGTATTTT.

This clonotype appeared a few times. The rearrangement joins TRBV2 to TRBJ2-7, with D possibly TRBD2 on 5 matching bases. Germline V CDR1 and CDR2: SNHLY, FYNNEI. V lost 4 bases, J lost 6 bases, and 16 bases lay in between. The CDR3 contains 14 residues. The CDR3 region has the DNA TGTGCCAGCAGTGGGACTCCCAAGGGTTTCGAGCAGTACTTC. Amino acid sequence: CASSGTPKGFEQYF.

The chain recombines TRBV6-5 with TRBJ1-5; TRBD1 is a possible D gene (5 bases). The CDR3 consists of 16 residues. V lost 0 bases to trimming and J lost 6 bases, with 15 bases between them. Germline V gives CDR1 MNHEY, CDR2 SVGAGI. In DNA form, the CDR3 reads TGTGCCAGCAGTTACTCGAGCTTCGGGGGGGGTCAGCCCCAGCATTTT. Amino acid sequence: CASSYSSFGGGQPQHF.

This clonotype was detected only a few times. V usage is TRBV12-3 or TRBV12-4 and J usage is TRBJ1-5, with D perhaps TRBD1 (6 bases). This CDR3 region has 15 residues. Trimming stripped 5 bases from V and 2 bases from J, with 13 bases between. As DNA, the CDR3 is TGTGCCAGCAGTCCCTTGGACAGAGGCAATCAGCCCCAGCATTTT. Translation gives CASSPLDRGNQPQHF.

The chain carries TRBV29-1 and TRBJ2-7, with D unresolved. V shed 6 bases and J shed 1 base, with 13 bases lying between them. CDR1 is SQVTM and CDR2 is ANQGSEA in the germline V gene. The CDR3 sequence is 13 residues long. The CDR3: CSVGSVYSYEQYF. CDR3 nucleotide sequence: TGCAGCGTAGGATCGGTATATTCCTACGAGCAGTACTTC.

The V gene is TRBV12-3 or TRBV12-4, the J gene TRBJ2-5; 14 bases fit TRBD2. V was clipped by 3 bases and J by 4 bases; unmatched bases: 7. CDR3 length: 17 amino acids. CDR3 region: CASSFRLAGGNGETQYF. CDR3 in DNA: TGTGCCAGCAGTTTTAGACTAGCGGGAGGGAATGGAGAGACCCAGTACTTC.

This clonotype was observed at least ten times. The CDR3 nucleotides read TGTGCCAGCAGCCCAACGCCGGGACTAGCGGGAGGGATCTCCTACAATGAGCAGTTCTTC. Translated: CASSPTPGLAGGISYNEQFF. The rearrangement uses TRBV11-1 and TRBJ2-1, with 16 nucleotides matching TRBD2. Looked up from germline, CDR1 is SGHAT and CDR2 is FQDESV (reference sequence). The CDR3 sequence is 20 residues long. V shed 5 bases, J shed 0 bases, and the junction held 10 bases outside the gene matches.

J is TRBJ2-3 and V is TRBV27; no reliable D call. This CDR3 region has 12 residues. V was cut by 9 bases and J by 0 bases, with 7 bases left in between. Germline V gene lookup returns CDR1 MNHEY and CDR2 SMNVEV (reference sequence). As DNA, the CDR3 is TGTGCCAGTCTTGACAGCACAGATACGCAGTATTTT. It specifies CASLDSTDTQYF.

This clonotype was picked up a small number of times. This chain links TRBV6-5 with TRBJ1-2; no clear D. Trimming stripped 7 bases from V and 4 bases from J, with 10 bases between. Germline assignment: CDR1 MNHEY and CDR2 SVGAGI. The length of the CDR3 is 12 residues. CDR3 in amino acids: CASTTLGYGYTF. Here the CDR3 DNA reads TGTGCCAGCACTACATTGGGCTATGGCTACACCTTC.

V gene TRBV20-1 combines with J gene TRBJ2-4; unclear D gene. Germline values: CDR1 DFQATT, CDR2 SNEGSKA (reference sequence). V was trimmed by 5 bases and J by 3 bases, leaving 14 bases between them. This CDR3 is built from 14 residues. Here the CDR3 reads CSAGPFGVKNIQYF. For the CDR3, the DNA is TGCAGTGCTGGTCCATTTGGTGTCAAAAACATTCAGTACTTC.